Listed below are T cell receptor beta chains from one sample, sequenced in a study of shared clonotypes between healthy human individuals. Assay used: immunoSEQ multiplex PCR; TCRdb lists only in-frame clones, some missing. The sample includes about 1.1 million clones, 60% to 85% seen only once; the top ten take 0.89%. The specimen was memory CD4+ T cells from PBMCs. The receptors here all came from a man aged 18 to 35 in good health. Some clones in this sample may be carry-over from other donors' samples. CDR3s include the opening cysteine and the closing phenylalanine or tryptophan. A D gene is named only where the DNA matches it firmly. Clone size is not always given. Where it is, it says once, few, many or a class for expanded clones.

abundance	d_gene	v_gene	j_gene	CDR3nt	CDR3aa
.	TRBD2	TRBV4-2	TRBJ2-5	TGTGCCAGCAGCCGCGATAGCGGGAGGGCGGAGACCCAGTACTTC	CASSRDSGRAETQYF
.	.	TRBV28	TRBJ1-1	TGTGCCAGCAGTTTTATGAACAGAAAGAGCACTGAAGCTTTCTTT	CASSFMNRKSTEAFF
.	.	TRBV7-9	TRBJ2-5	TGTGCCAGCAGCTTAAATGGAGAGACCCAGTACTTC	CASSLNGETQYF
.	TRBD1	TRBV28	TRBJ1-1	TGTGCCAGCAGAACCGGACAGGGGGCTAGCACTGAAGCTTTCTTT	CASRTGQGASTEAFF
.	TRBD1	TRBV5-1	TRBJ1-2	TGCGCCAGCAGCTTTGCGTCCCAGCTTAATGAGGGGGCTTATGGCCACACCTTC	CASSFASQLNEGAYGHTF
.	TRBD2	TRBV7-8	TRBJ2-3	TGTGCCAGCAGCTTGGGACTAGCGGCCCCCCGGGGTACGCAGTATTTT	CASSLGLAAPRGTQYF
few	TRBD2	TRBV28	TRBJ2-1	TGTGCCAGCAGCCGGGGGGATGTGAAGATCAATGAGCAGTTCTTC	CASSRGDVKINEQFF
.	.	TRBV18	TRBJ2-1	TGTGCCAGCTCACCTCGGGGGCCCTACAATGAGCAGTTCTTC	CASSPRGPYNEQFF
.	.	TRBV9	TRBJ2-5	TGTGCCAGCAGCGTAGGGGGTGCGGAGACCCAGTACTTC	CASSVGGAETQYF
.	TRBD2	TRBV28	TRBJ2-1	TGTGCCAGCAGCCCCGGGGGGAGGCACAATGAGCAGTTCTTC	CASSPGGRHNEQFF
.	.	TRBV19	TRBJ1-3	TGTGCCAGTAGTACCCGAACAGGGTTGGAAAACACCATATATTTT	CASSTRTGLENTIYF
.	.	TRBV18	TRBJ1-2	TGTGCCAGCTCACCACTGGACAGAGCTAACTATGGCTACACCTTC	CASSPLDRANYGYTF
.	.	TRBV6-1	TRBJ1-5	TGTGCCAGCAGTGAAGTTCTCCGGGGCAATCAGCCCCAGCATTTT	CASSEVLRGNQPQHF
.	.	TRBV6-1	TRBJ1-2	TGTGCCAGCAGTGAAGCATGGGTCGGCAACTATGGCTACACCTTC	CASSEAWVGNYGYTF
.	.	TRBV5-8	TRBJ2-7	TGTGCCAGCAGCTTGGGTCCGTCCGGGGTCCACGAGCAGTACTTC	CASSLGPSGVHEQYF
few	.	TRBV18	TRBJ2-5	TGTGCCAGCTCACTGAACAGCGCAACGGAAGAGACCCAGTACTTC	CASSLNSATEETQYF
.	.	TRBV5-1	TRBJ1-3	TGCGCCAGCAGGTCTGGGGGTAACTCTGGAAACACCATATATTTT	CASRSGGNSGNTIYF
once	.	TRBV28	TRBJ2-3	TGTGCCAGCAGTCCGGGGAGCGGCAGAAGCACAGATACGCAGTATTTT	CASSPGSGRSTDTQYF
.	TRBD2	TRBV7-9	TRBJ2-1	TGTGCCAGCAGCTTATCTAGCGGAGAGCAGTTCTTC	CASSLSSGEQFF
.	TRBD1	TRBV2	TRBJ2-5	TGTGCCAGCAGTGAAGTGGGGACAGCTCAAGAGACCCAGTACTTC	CASSEVGTAQETQYF
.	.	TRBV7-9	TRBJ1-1	TGTGCCAGCAGCTCTTACGGGGGAGGGAACACTGAAGCTTTCTTT	CASSSYGGGNTEAFF
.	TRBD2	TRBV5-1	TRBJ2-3	TGCGCCAGCAGCTTGGAGCCTAGCGGGAGGTCTACAGATACGCAGTATTTT	CASSLEPSGRSTDTQYF
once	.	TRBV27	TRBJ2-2	TGTGCCAGCAGTCCCAGCCTGGGGGCCGGGGAGCTGTTTTTT	CASSPSLGAGELFF
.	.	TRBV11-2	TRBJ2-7	TGTGCCAGCAGCTTATCGGGGGACGAGCAGTACTTC	CASSLSGDEQYF
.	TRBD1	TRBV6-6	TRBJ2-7	TGTGCCAGCAGAGCCGGGACAGGGTCCTACGAGCAGTACTTC	CASRAGTGSYEQYF
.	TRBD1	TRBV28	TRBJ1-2	TGTGCCAGCAGTTTAGGGGACAGACAACTCTATGGCTACACCTTC	CASSLGDRQLYGYTF
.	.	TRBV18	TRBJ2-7	TGTGCCAGCTCACCAACAGGTTATGGAGGCTCCTACGAGCAGTACTTC	CASSPTGYGGSYEQYF
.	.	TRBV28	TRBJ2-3	TGTGCCAGCAGTTTTTATCCCCTAGTTGCGGATACGCAGTATTTT	CASSFYPLVADTQYF
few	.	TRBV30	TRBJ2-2	TGTGCCTGGAGTATAAAGGCAGGGAACACCGGGGAGCTGTTTTTT	CAWSIKAGNTGELFF
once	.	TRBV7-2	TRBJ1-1	TGTGCCAGCAGGGGCCAGACGAACACTGAAGCTTTCTTT	CASRGQTNTEAFF
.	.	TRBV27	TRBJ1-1	TGTGCCAGCAGTTTAGGGGGGCTTACTGAAGCTTTCTTT	CASSLGGLTEAFF
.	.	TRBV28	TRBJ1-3	TGTGCCAGCAGTACCCGTCTGGGGGCAGGAAACACCATATATTTT	CASSTRLGAGNTIYF
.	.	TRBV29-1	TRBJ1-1	TGCAGCGTCAGGGACATCACTGAAGCTTTCTTT	CSVRDITEAFF